This is a list of T cell receptor beta chains from one sample in a study of metastatic and nonmetastatic thyroid tumors. Via MiXCR, TCRdb re-called the PCR reads. The sample records about 30,000 clones, around 17% being singletons. The material sequenced was blood. Receptors were obtained from a female donor with papillary thyroid cancer or a benign thyroid nodule (not recorded which). Some clones in this sample may be carry-over from other donors' samples. Both conserved end residues are trimmed from each CDR3. Each record gives: J gene, V gene, CDR3 protein.

J gene: TRBJ2-1; V gene: TRBV7-8; CDR3 protein: ASSLELGFYNEQF
J gene: TRBJ1-1; V gene: TRBV19; CDR3 protein: ASNTPEGAISEAF
J gene: TRBJ2-3; V gene: TRBV5-1; CDR3 protein: ASKMTEFGSDTQY
J gene: TRBJ2-3; V gene: TRBV5-1; CDR3 protein: ASSGRTSGRGDTQY
J gene: TRBJ2-7; V gene: TRBV20-1; CDR3 protein: SASGAGGDEQY
J gene: TRBJ2-5; V gene: TRBV5-5; CDR3 protein: ASSLGLDTSGQETQY
J gene: TRBJ2-3; V gene: TRBV5-4; CDR3 protein: ASSPGGITDTQY
J gene: TRBJ2-7; V gene: TRBV20-1; CDR3 protein: SARGGTGGYEQY
J gene: TRBJ1-5; V gene: TRBV28; CDR3 protein: ASSTGRPGDQPQH
J gene: TRBJ1-2; V gene: TRBV12-3/TRBV12-4; CDR3 protein: ASILGRWGHGYT
J gene: TRBJ1-5; V gene: TRBV28; CDR3 protein: ASRTVVPQH
J gene: TRBJ2-3; V gene: TRBV11-1; CDR3 protein: ASSLLGTSTDTQY
J gene: TRBJ2-5; V gene: TRBV20-1; CDR3 protein: SAPPGSTPGETQY
J gene: TRBJ2-5; V gene: TRBV9; CDR3 protein: ASSPRNRETQY
J gene: TRBJ1-5; V gene: TRBV10-2; CDR3 protein: ASSHEGSGNQPQH
J gene: TRBJ2-7; V gene: TRBV28; CDR3 protein: ASTLLGEQY
J gene: TRBJ2-5; V gene: TRBV2; CDR3 protein: ASSEALQEIQY
J gene: TRBJ1-2; V gene: TRBV28; CDR3 protein: ASLASPYGGWNYGYT
J gene: TRBJ1-1; V gene: TRBV6-5; CDR3 protein: ASSYRGQGTEAF
J gene: TRBJ1-6; V gene: TRBV5-6; CDR3 protein: ASSRGGLGNSPLH
J gene: TRBJ1-1; V gene: TRBV9; CDR3 protein: AISDVATEAF
J gene: TRBJ2-1; V gene: TRBV27; CDR3 protein: ANSDRGHNDQF
J gene: TRBJ2-3; V gene: TRBV7-3; CDR3 protein: ASSTGTSADTRY
J gene: TRBJ2-1; V gene: TRBV27; CDR3 protein: ASSIGGTVVVHEQF
J gene: TRBJ2-1; V gene: TRBV20-1; CDR3 protein: SASIRLSYNEQF
J gene: TRBJ1-6; V gene: TRBV20-1; CDR3 protein: SARDAMRQGAGYTYSPLH
J gene: TRBJ1-4; V gene: TRBV10-2; CDR3 protein: ASSEGLGQYNEKLF
J gene: TRBJ2-5; V gene: TRBV30; CDR3 protein: AWSWTAGETQY
J gene: TRBJ2-7; V gene: TRBV2; CDR3 protein: ASSGHVPYEQY
J gene: TRBJ2-2; V gene: TRBV28; CDR3 protein: ASRQTGLNTGELF